Listed below are T cell receptor beta chains from one sample, sequenced in a study of OX40 agonist ivuxolimab in advanced cancers. Sequencing was performed with immunoSEQ multiplex PCR; in TCRdb, only in-frame clones are kept and a portion is missing. The sample carries around 85,000 clones, roughly nine tenths recorded once. The sequencing here drew on CD4+ or CD8+ T cells sorted from blood, taken in a trial of the OX40 agonist ivuxolimab. All receptors derive from an adult with an advanced solid tumor such as melanoma, head and neck, liver or kidney cancer. Both conserved end residues are part of each CDR3. A D gene is named only where the DNA matches it firmly. Clone size, where shown, is once, few, many, or a class for clones that have expanded.

j_call v_call d_call clone_size cdr3_aa cdr3_nt
TRBJ1-5 TRBV15 TRBD1 . CATSRDQGAGRQPQHF TGTGCCACCAGCAGAGATCAGGGGGCGGGGCGGCAGCCCCAGCATTTT
TRBJ1-2 TRBV15 . . CATSPTYQGYGYTF TGTGCCACCAGCCCGACATATCAAGGATATGGCTACACCTTC
TRBJ2-7 TRBV5-4 . . CASSSIILDEQYF TGTGCCAGCAGCTCTATCATACTCGACGAGCAGTACTTC
TRBJ1-2 TRBV10-3 . . CAISESRQANYGYTF TGTGCCATCAGTGAGTCGAGGCAGGCTAACTATGGCTACACCTTC
TRBJ1-2 TRBV6-5 . once CASSYFATGSPYGYTF TGTGCCAGCAGTTACTTTGCGACAGGCTCACCCTATGGCTACACCTTC
TRBJ1-5 TRBV30 . . CAWSYGGADNQPQHF TGTGCCTGGAGTTACGGAGGGGCAGACAATCAGCCCCAGCATTTT
TRBJ2-1 TRBV28 TRBD2 . CASSRSGGGRNEQFF TGTGCCAGCAGCCGTAGCGGGGGGGGACGCAATGAGCAGTTCTTC
TRBJ1-2 TRBV5-4 . . CASSLVGGYTF TGTGCCAGCAGCTTGGTGGGGGGCTACACCTTC
TRBJ1-5 TRBV27 . . CASSPYPGQGSNQPQHF TGTGCCAGCAGTCCTTACCCGGGTCAGGGGAGCAATCAGCCCCAGCATTTT
TRBJ2-1 TRBV7-3 TRBD2 . CASQELAGYHEQFF TGTGCCAGCCAAGAACTAGCGGGGTACCATGAGCAGTTCTTC
TRBJ2-7 TRBV27 . . CASSPRQLTYEQYF TGTGCCAGCAGTCCTCGACAGCTTACCTACGAGCAGTACTTC
TRBJ1-6 TRBV30 . . CAWGKTPRDSYNSPLHF TGTGCCTGGGGTAAAACGCCCAGGGACTCCTATAATTCACCCCTCCACTTT
TRBJ2-1 TRBV13 TRBD2 . CASSLFGLAGADEQFF TGTGCCAGCAGCTTATTCGGACTAGCGGGAGCCGATGAGCAGTTCTTC
TRBJ1-2 TRBV9 . . CASSVGAGWDGYTF TGTGCCAGCAGCGTAGGTGCAGGGTGGGATGGCTACACCTTC
TRBJ2-7 TRBV28 . . CASMGPHEQYF TGTGCCAGCATGGGACCCCACGAGCAGTACTTC
TRBJ1-3 TRBV4-1 . . CASSQVPGNTIYF TGCGCCAGCAGCCAAGTTCCTGGAAACACCATATATTTT
TRBJ2-3 TRBV6-6 . . CASSSGWGDTQYF TGTGCCAGCAGTTCGGGTTGGGGGGATACGCAGTATTTT
TRBJ1-5 TRBV28 TRBD1 . CASGDRVVQPQHF TGTGCCAGCGGGGACAGGGTGGTTCAGCCCCAGCATTTT
TRBJ1-1 TRBV30 . . CAWSSGREAFF TGTGCCTGGAGTTCGGGGCGCGAAGCTTTCTTT
TRBJ1-3 TRBV9 . . CASSESSGNTIYF TGTGCCAGCAGCGAGAGCTCTGGAAACACCATATATTTT
TRBJ1-2 TRBV5-5 . . CASSFGGLGYTF TGTGCCAGCAGCTTTGGGGGGCTCGGCTACACCTTC
TRBJ2-1 TRBV27 . . CASSPRELSWEQFF TGTGCCAGCAGTCCGCGGGAACTATCTTGGGAGCAGTTCTTC
TRBJ1-1 TRBV7-9 . . CASSLSSTEAFF TGTGCCAGCAGCTTATCCTCCACTGAAGCTTTCTTT
TRBJ1-6 TRBV15 TRBD1 few CATSRSPGQGRSPLHF TGTGCCACCAGCAGAAGCCCGGGACAGGGTCGATCACCCCTCCACTTT
TRBJ2-1 TRBV28 TRBD2 . CASSPGGRFNEQFF TGTGCCAGCAGTCCGGGAGGACGGTTCAATGAGCAGTTCTTC
TRBJ1-5 TRBV30 TRBD1 once CAWRTGGFNQPQHF TGTGCCTGGAGGACAGGGGGGTTCAATCAGCCCCAGCATTTT
TRBJ2-7 TRBV5-5 . . CASEQGGDWEQYF TGTGCCAGTGAACAGGGCGGGGATTGGGAGCAGTACTTC
TRBJ2-3 TRBV9 . . CASSWGQAPHTQYF TGTGCCAGCAGCTGGGGGCAGGCCCCGCATACGCAGTATTTT
TRBJ2-1 TRBV6-5 . . CASSYGNEQFF TGTGCCAGCAGTTACGGTAATGAGCAGTTCTTC
TRBJ2-1 TRBV30 TRBD2 . CAWTSGYNEQFF TGTGCCTGGACTAGCGGGTACAATGAGCAGTTCTTC
TRBJ1-1 TRBV19 . . CASSKAGWGNTEAFF TGTGCCAGTAGTAAAGCAGGGTGGGGGAACACTGAAGCTTTCTTT
TRBJ2-1 TRBV6-6 . . CASNGPRAEYNEQFF TGTGCCAGCAACGGACCCCGGGCCGAGTACAATGAGCAGTTCTTC
TRBJ2-5 TRBV25-1 . . CASSESVGLQETQYF TGTGCCAGCAGTGAGTCGGTCGGACTCCAAGAGACCCAGTACTTC
TRBJ1-5 TRBV28 . . CASSSYRQDVSNQPQHF TGTGCCAGCAGTTCGTACAGACAGGACGTTAGCAATCAGCCCCAGCATTTT
TRBJ1-6 TRBV7-3 TRBD1 once CASSPTGGSSYNSPLHF TGTGCCAGCAGCCCAACAGGGGGTAGCTCCTATAATTCACCCCTCCACTTT
TRBJ1-5 TRBV6-5 . . CASSLGQGLQPQHF TGTGCCAGCAGTTTAGGGCAGGGTCTTCAGCCCCAGCATTTT
TRBJ1-2 TRBV5-1 . . CASSLASGVWGYTF TGCGCCAGCAGCTTGGCCAGTGGGGTATGGGGCTACACCTTC
TRBJ2-1 TRBV9 TRBD2 . CASSGLAGRNEQFF TGTGCCAGCAGCGGACTAGCGGGACGCAATGAGCAGTTCTTC
TRBJ1-5 TRBV11-1 . . CASSLSSREPQHF TGTGCCAGCAGCTTAAGTAGCAGGGAGCCCCAGCATTTT
TRBJ2-7 TRBV30 . . CAWSVGYEQYF TGTGCCTGGAGTGTAGGGTACGAGCAGTACTTC
TRBJ2-3 TRBV28 TRBD1 . CASSFNPTGIPTDTQYF TGTGCCAGCAGTTTCAACCCGACAGGGATCCCCACAGATACGCAGTATTTT
TRBJ1-6 TRBV6-6 . . CASSYQGSSPLHF TGTGCCAGCAGTTATCAGGGTAGTTCACCCCTCCACTTT
TRBJ1-5 TRBV30 . . CAWSVGISNQPQHF TGTGCCTGGAGTGTAGGTATCAGCAATCAGCCCCAGCATTTT
TRBJ2-7 TRBV30 . . CAWSPTGHEQYF TGTGCCTGGAGTCCAACAGGGCACGAGCAGTACTTC
TRBJ2-2 TRBV28 . . CASSPDYLRDTGELFF TGTGCCAGCAGTCCGGACTACCTACGTGACACCGGGGAGCTGTTTTTT
TRBJ1-1 TRBV2 . . CASQHSVDRSNFEAFF TGTGCCAGCCAGCATAGCGTCGACAGGAGCAACTTTGAAGCTTTCTTT
TRBJ2-7 TRBV7-8 . . CASSLMVYEQYF TGTGCCAGCAGCTTAATGGTCTACGAGCAGTACTTC